This entry is about one T cell receptor (beta chain). Its antigen is undetermined. This specimen belongs to a study of PD-1 blockade in classical Hodgkin lymphoma. Specified time point: cycle 4 day 1 (C4D1), after more than five weeks of nivolumab. All patients relapsed after autologous stem cell transplantation, and brentuximab vedotin exposure varied. Using magnetic negative selection, the CD4+ T cells were separated out of thawed PBMCs. Each best response was a complete response, a partial response or progressive disease. The J segment lost 5 bases and the V segment lost 8 bases, leaving 8 bases of the junction unmatched. CDR3 length: 13 amino acids. The germline CDR1 and CDR2 sequences are LNHDA and SQIVND (reference sequence). Whole-study findings and limits: CD4+ TCR diversity rose significantly by C4D1, and CD8+ TCR diversity did not. Newly diagnosed patients were reported to start with lower TCR diversity than healthy donors. The study found complete responders had baseline diversity similar to newly diagnosed patients.

Measured with immunoSEQ multiplex PCR; TCRdb has only the in-frame clones, and not every one. The sample records tens of thousands of clones, over 80% being singletons. This clonotype was obtained from a human donor with classical Hodgkin lymphoma. The chain combines TRBV19 with TRBJ1-2; 7 nucleotides line up with TRBD1. This sample comprised CD4+ T cells from blood, obtained before the fourth cycle of nivolumab. The CDR3 DNA sequence: TGTGCCAGTCAGACTAAACAGGGGTATGGCTACACCTTC. Protein sequence: CASQTKQGYGYTF. The full variable domain, completed using reference TRBV19 and TRBJ1-2, is DGGITQSPKYLFRKEGQNVTLSCEQNLNHDAMYWYRQDPGQGLRLIYYSQIVNDFQKGDIAEGYSVSREKKESFPLTVTSAQKNPTAFYLCASQTKQGYGYTFGSGTRLTVV.